This T cell receptor beta chain stems from a study of cytomegalovirus exposure and HLA in healthy donors. Study-level results: Productive status was seen about 90% or about 30% of the time for most TCR beta V segments in an earlier analysis. Presence/absence results assume similar sequencing depth per donor, which may not hold.

The PCR ran on 60 Vbeta and 13 Jbeta primers. Assay: immunoSEQ multiplex PCR; the TCRdb copy retains only in-frame clones and omits some. The sample includes approximately 90,000 clones, roughly 80% of them seen just once. As to this clone: Its specificity is unknown.

Trimming removed 1 base at V and 12 bases at J, with 14 bases between. The length of the CDR3 is 13 residues. Germline CDR1 SGHDT, CDR2 YYEEEE. Sequencing used PBMCs. This chain uses TRBV5-6 with TRBJ2-1; D gene unclear. The clonotype was recovered from a male donor in good health and CMV-seronegative. The CDR3 DNA sequence: TGTGCCAGCAGCTTGTCGGTGTTTCCCACGCAGTTCTTC. It translates to CASSLSVFPTQFF.